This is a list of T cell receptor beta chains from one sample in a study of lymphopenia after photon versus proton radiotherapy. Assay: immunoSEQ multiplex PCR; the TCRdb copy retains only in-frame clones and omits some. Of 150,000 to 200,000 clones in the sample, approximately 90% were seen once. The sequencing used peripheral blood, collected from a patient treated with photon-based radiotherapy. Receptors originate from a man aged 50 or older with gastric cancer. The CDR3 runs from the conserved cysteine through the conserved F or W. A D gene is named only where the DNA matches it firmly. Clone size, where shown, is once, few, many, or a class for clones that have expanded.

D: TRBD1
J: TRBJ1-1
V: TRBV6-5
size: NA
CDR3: CASSQDRAMNTEAFF
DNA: TGTGCCAGCAGTCAGGACAGGGCTATGAACACTGAAGCTTTCTTT

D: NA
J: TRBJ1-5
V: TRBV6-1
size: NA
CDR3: CASSEPGNQPQHF
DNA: TGTGCCAGCAGTGAACCGGGGAATCAGCCCCAGCATTTT

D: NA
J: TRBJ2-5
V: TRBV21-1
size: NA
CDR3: CASSKDYF
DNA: TGTGCCAGCAGCAAGGACTACTTC

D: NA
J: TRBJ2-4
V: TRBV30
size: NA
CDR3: CAWSTSGRLLAKNIQYF
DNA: TGTGCCTGGAGTACCTCCGGGCGGCTTCTAGCCAAAAACATTCAGTACTTC

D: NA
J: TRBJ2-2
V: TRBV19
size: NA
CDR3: CASPTRTGELFF
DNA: TGTGCCAGCCCCACACGGACCGGGGAGCTGTTTTTT

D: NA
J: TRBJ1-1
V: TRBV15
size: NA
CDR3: CATSRDTGNTEAFF
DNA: TGTGCCACCAGCAGAGATACAGGGAACACTGAAGCTTTCTTT

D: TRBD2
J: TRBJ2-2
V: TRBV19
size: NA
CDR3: CASSFGRDTGELFF
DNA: TGTGCCAGTAGTTTCGGGAGGGATACCGGGGAGCTGTTTTTT

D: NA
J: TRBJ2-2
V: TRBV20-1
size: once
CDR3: CSATNTGELFF
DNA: TGCAGTGCGACGAACACCGGGGAGCTGTTTTTT

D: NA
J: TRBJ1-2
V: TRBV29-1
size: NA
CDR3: CSVDGVGNYGYTF
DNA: TGCAGCGTTGATGGGGTGGGTAACTATGGCTACACCTTC

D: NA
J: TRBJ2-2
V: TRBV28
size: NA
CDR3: CASSLRTGELFF
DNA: TGTGCCAGCAGTTTGAGGACCGGGGAGCTGTTTTTT

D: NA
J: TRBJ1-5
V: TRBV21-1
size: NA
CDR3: CASSRGTGRRYSNQPQHF
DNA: TGTGCCAGCAGCAGGGGGACAGGGAGGAGGTATAGCAATCAGCCCCAGCATTTT

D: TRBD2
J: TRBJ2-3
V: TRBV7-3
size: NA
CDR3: CASSATGTSGRADTQYF
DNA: TGTGCCAGCAGCGCTACCGGGACTAGCGGGAGAGCGGATACGCAGTATTTT

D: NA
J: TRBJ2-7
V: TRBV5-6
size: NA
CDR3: CASSFSLIGISEQYF
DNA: TGTGCCAGCAGCTTCTCCCTGATAGGGATAAGCGAGCAGTACTTC

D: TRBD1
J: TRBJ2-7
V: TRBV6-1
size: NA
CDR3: CASTETGYEQYF
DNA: TGTGCCAGCACCGAGACAGGGTACGAGCAGTACTTC

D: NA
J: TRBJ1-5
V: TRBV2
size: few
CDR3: CASSGWGNQPQHF
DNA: TGTGCCAGCAGTGGGTGGGGGAATCAGCCCCAGCATTTT

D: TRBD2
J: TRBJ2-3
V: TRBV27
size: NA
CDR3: CASSLTSGDTDTQYF
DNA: TGTGCCAGCAGCCTAACTAGCGGGGACACAGATACGCAGTATTTT

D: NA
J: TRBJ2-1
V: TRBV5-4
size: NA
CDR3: CASSLARQGYNEQFF
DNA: TGTGCCAGCAGCTTGGCCCGGCAGGGCTACAATGAGCAGTTCTTC

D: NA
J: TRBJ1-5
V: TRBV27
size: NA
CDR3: CASSLSGAQPQHF
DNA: TGTGCCAGCAGTTTATCAGGGGCTCAGCCCCAGCATTTT

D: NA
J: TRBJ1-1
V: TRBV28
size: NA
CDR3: CASTLGRAEAFF
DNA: TGTGCCAGCACCCTAGGCAGGGCTGAAGCTTTCTTT

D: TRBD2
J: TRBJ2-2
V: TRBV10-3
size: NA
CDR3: CAISESGGTSVTNTGELFF
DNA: TGTGCCATCAGTGAGTCTGGAGGGACTAGCGTAACGAACACCGGGGAGCTGTTTTTT

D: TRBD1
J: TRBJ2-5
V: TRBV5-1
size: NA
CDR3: CASSPTGQGGQGKTQYF
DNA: TGCGCCAGCAGCCCGACGGGACAGGGGGGCCAGGGGAAGACCCAGTACTTC

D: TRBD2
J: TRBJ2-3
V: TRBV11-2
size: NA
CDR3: CASSRTLAGETDTQYF
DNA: TGTGCCAGCAGCCGTACCCTAGCGGGAGAAACAGATACGCAGTATTTT

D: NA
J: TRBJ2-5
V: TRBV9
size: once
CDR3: CASSVEAGVGETQYF
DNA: TGTGCCAGCAGCGTAGAGGCAGGGGTTGGAGAGACCCAGTACTTC

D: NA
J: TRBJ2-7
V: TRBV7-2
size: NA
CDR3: CASSLGPAKAYEQYF
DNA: TGTGCCAGCAGCTTAGGGCCCGCTAAAGCCTACGAGCAGTACTTC

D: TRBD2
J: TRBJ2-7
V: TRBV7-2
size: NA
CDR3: CASSSPGLRYEQYF
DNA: TGTGCCAGCAGCTCCCCGGGACTACGCTACGAGCAGTACTTC

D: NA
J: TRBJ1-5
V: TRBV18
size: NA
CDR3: CASSSQNNTRNQPQHF
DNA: TGTGCCAGCTCATCACAAAATAACACCCGCAATCAGCCCCAGCATTTT

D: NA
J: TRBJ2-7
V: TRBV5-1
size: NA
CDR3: CASSLRVSTYEQYF
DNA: TGCGCCAGCAGCTTGCGCGTCTCTACCTACGAGCAGTACTTC

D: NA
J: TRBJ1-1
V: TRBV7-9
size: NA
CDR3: CASSLGRKNTEAFF
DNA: TGTGCCAGCAGCTTGGGAAGGAAGAACACTGAAGCTTTCTTT

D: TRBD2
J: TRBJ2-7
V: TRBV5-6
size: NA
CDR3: CASSLGLAEIPYEQYF
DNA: TGTGCCAGCAGCTTGGGACTAGCGGAGATCCCCTACGAGCAGTACTTC

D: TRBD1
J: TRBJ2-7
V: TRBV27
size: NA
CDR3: CASSLRGQARYEQYF
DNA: TGTGCCAGCAGTTTACGCGGACAGGCCCGCTACGAGCAGTACTTC

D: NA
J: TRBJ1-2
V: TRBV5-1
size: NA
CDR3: CASSLEGPGGYTF
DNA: TGCGCCAGCAGCTTGGAGGGTCCAGGGGGCTACACCTTC

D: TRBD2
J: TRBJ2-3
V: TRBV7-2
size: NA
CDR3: CASSGRRTSGRSHTQYF
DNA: TGTGCCAGCAGCGGCCGTCGGACTAGCGGGAGAAGCCATACGCAGTATTTT

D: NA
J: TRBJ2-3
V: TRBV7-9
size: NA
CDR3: CASSPSAGHTDTQYF
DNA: TGTGCCAGCAGCCCGTCGGCAGGACACACAGATACGCAGTATTTT

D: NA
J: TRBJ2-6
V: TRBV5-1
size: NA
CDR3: CASGKRGGPGANVLTF
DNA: TGCGCCAGCGGAAAAAGGGGTGGTCCTGGGGCCAACGTCCTGACTTTC

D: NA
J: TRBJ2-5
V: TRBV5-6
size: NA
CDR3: CASSLRGPGGETQYF
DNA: TGTGCCAGCAGCTTGAGAGGACCAGGAGGAGAGACCCAGTACTTC

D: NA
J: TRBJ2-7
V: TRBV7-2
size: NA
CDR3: CASSGRTYEQYF
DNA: TGTGCCAGCAGCGGGCGCACCTACGAGCAGTACTTC

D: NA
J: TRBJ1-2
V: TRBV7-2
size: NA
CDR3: CASSLSQAYGYTF
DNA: TGTGCCAGCAGCTTATCGCAGGCCTATGGCTACACCTTC

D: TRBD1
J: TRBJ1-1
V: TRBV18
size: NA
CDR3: CASSLRDRGANTEAFF
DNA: TGTGCCAGCTCACTCCGGGACAGAGGAGCGAACACTGAAGCTTTCTTT

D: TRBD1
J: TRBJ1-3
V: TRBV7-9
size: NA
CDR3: CASSLDRSSGNTIYF
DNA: TGTGCCAGCAGCTTGGACAGGTCCTCTGGAAACACCATATATTTT

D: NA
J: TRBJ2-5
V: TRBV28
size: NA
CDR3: CASSFTVIRGETQYF
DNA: TGTGCCAGCAGTTTTACCGTGATCCGAGGGGAGACCCAGTACTTC

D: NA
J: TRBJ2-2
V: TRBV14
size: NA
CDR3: CASSQVGPGELFF
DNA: TGTGCCAGCAGCCAAGTGGGCCCCGGGGAGCTGTTTTTT

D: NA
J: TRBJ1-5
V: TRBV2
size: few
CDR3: CASSAAESQPQHF
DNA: TGTGCCAGCAGTGCGGCGGAGAGTCAGCCCCAGCATTTT

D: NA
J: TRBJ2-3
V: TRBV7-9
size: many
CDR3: CASSPAGYTDTQYF
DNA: TGTGCCAGCAGCCCAGCAGGCTATACAGATACGCAGTATTTT

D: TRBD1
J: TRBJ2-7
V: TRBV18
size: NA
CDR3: CASSPTTGGREQYF
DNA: TGTGCCAGCTCACCGACAACAGGGGGCCGGGAGCAGTACTTC

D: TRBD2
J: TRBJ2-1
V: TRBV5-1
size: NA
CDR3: CASSPGTSGTIVYNEQFF
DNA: TGCGCCAGCAGCCCTGGGACTAGCGGGACCATTGTCTACAATGAGCAGTTCTTC

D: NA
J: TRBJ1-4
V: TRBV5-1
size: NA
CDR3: CASTLSGVNEKLFF
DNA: TGCGCCAGCACCCTCTCGGGAGTCAATGAAAAACTGTTTTTT

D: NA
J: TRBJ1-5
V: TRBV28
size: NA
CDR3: CASSPDYSNQPQHF
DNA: TGTGCCAGCAGTCCCGACTATAGCAATCAGCCCCAGCATTTT

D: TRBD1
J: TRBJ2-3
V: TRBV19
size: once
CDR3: CASSNRGRGTTDTQYF
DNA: TGTGCCAGTAGTAACCGAGGCAGGGGGACCACAGATACGCAGTATTTT

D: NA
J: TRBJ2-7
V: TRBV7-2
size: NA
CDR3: CASSLRGSPYEQYF
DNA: TGTGCCAGCAGCTTAAGAGGCAGCCCCTACGAGCAGTACTTC

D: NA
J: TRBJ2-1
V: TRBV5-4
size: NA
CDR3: CASSLGRNNEQFF
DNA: TGTGCCAGCAGCCTGGGGCGCAACAATGAGCAGTTCTTC

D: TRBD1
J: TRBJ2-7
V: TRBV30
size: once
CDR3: CAWRLTGGRSEQYF
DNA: TGTGCCTGGAGGCTGACAGGGGGAAGATCCGAGCAGTACTTC

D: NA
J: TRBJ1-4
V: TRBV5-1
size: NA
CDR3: CASSLAGRGPAEKLFF
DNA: TGCGCCAGCAGCTTGGCAGGCAGGGGTCCGGCTGAAAAACTGTTTTTT

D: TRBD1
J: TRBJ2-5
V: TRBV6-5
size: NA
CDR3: CASALTGVGETQYF
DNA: TGTGCCAGCGCTCTTACAGGGGTTGGAGAGACCCAGTACTTC

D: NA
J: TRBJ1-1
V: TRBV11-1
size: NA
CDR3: CASSLRMGGTEAFF
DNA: TGTGCCAGCAGCTTACGAATGGGGGGGACTGAAGCTTTCTTT

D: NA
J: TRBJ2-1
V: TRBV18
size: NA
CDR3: CASSLQQRGALYNEQFF
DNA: TGTGCCAGCTCACTACAACAGCGCGGGGCACTTTACAATGAGCAGTTCTTC

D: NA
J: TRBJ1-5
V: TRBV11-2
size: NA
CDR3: CASSLTENQPQHF
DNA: TGTGCCAGCAGCTTAACGGAGAATCAGCCCCAGCATTTT

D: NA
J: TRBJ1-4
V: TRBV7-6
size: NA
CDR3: CASSLRVGEKLFF
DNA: TGTGCCAGCAGCTTAAGGGTCGGTGAAAAACTGTTTTTT

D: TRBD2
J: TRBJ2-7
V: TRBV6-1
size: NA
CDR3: CASSPTSVSSYEQYF
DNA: TGTGCCAGCAGCCCAACTAGCGTCAGCTCCTACGAGCAGTACTTC

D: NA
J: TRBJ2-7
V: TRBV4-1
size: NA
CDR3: CASRDSPGSYEQYF
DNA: TGCGCCAGCAGGGACAGCCCAGGTTCCTACGAGCAGTACTTC